The 6 T cell receptor beta chains below were found in one sample sequenced in a study of T cells in Graves' hyperthyroidism and ophthalmopathy. Researchers took RNA transcripts and amplified the TCR beta CDR3 regions from them. HTBI primers were employed in a first-round RT-PCR of the TCR CDR3. Each CDR3 protein gets one entry after TCRdb re-called the multiplex PCR reads with MiXCR. The table has about 580,000 distinct CDR3 sequences, around 14% seen once; the top ten hold under 7%. Sequencing input: blood. These receptors all stem from a woman aged 25-40 years with Graves' hyperthyroidism that later progressed to Graves' ophthalmopathy.

In this sample, this clonotype turned up a few times. The chain recombines TRBV7-6 with TRBJ2-1, with D possibly matching TRBD1 (7 bases). Trimming stripped 2 bases from V and 2 bases from J, with 16 bases between. The CDR3 has 17 residues. CDR1 is SGHVS and CDR2 is FNYEAQ in the germline V gene. CDR3 loop: CASSLQAGGGTYNEQFF. For the CDR3, the DNA is TGTGCCAGCAGCTTACAGGCAGGGGGAGGTACCTACAATGAGCAGTTCTTC.

This clonotype was counted at least ten times. The chain has TRBV11-1 and TRBJ2-1; TRBD2 aligns across 7 bases. The CDR3 length is 15 residues. The trim removed 2 bases at V and 3 bases at J, leaving 4 bases unmatched. Germline CDR1 SGHAT, CDR2 FQDESV (reference sequence). The DNA of the CDR3 is TGTGCCAGCAGCTTATACACTAGCGTCTACAATGAGCAGTTCTTC. This gives the protein CASSLYTSVYNEQFF. The full variable domain, completed using reference TRBV11-1 and TRBJ2-1, is EAEVAQSPRYKITEKSQAVAFWCDPISGHATLYWYRQILGQGPELLVQFQDESVVDDSQLPKDRFSAERLKGVDSTLKIQPAELGDSAMYLCASSLYTSVYNEQFFGPGTRLTVL.

This clonotype was detected once. V and J are TRBV3-1 and TRBJ1-1, with a tentative D call TRBD1 (6 bases). CDR1 is LGHDT, CDR2 YNNKEL, per germline (reference sequence). The CDR3 contains 16 residues. V lost 4 bases to trimming and J lost 0 bases, with 15 bases between them. CDR3 loop: CASSPGGGDMNTEAFF. The CDR3 DNA reads as TGTGCCAGCAGCCCTGGCGGGGGGGACATGAACACTGAAGCTTTCTTT.

This clonotype has at least ten counts. The chain links TRBV3-1 to TRBJ2-7; TRBD2 is a possible D gene (7 bases). The V end lost 6 bases, the J end lost 6 bases, and 15 bases lay between the germline ends. CDR3 size: 13 residues. Per germline, CDR1 LGHDT and CDR2 YNNKEL (reference sequence). The CDR3 DNA sequence: TGTGCCAGCAGGGACAGCGGGGTGCGCGAGCAGTACTTC. This gives the protein CASRDSGVREQYF.

The CDR3 nucleotides read TGTGCCAGCAGTGACGGGGACAGGGGGGACGGCTACACCTTC. It codes for CASSDGDRGDGYTF. The J gene is TRBJ1-2, the V gene TRBV6-1; the match to TRBD1 covers 11 bases. The CDR3 has 14 amino acids. The junction had 5 bases not matched to a gene; V was cut back by 3 bases and J by 8 bases. Germline V CDR1 and CDR2: MNHNS, SASEGT.

This clonotype was recorded many times. The chain uses TRBV3-1 and TRBJ2-7, with D tentatively TRBD1 (7 bases). Trimming took off 4 bases at V and 5 bases at J, with 12 bases between the two ends. CDR3 length equals 13 residues. The germline V gene encodes CDR1 LGHDT and CDR2 YNNKEL (reference sequence). This CDR3 reads CASSPGGSNEQYF. The CDR3 coding sequence is TGTGCCAGCAGCCCAGGGGGGTCGAACGAGCAGTACTTC.